Listed below are T cell receptor beta chains from one sample, sequenced in a study of cytomegalovirus exposure and HLA in healthy donors. Data came from immunoSEQ multiplex PCR; TCRdb stores just in-frame clones and leaves some out. The repertoire holds about 160,000 clones, with roughly 79% as singletons. The source material was PBMCs. The receptors derive from a woman aged 45 to 65 in good health and CMV-seropositive. Each CDR3 is given with its conserved first and last residue. The D gene is left open where the match is weak. The listing skips clone size in some rows; elsewhere it reads once, few, many or a size class.

.,.,TRBJ1-2,TRBV6-1,CASSEAYRVGGEGYTF,TGTGCCAGCAGTGAAGCCTACAGGGTCGGGGGGGAGGGCTACACCTTC
.,.,TRBJ1-1,TRBV4-1,CASSQDRRGTYTEAFF,TGCGCCAGCAGCCAAGATAGACGGGGGACTTATACTGAAGCTTTCTTT
.,.,TRBJ1-1,TRBV19,CASSIWGPNTEAFF,TGTGCCAGTAGTATATGGGGCCCTAACACTGAAGCTTTCTTT
.,TRBD1,TRBJ2-5,TRBV9,CASSADTGQGGETQYF,TGTGCCAGCAGCGCTGATACGGGACAGGGTGGGGAGACCCAGTACTTC
.,.,TRBJ1-1,TRBV9,CASARDILNTEAFF,TGTGCCAGCGCCCGGGACATACTGAACACTGAAGCTTTCTTT
few,.,TRBJ2-2,TRBV14,CASSHLGPGELFF,TGTGCCAGCAGCCACCTAGGCCCCGGGGAGCTGTTTTTT
.,TRBD2,TRBJ2-7,TRBV2,CASSGLAGLGAEQYF,TGTGCCAGCAGTGGACTAGCGGGACTGGGGGCCGAGCAGTACTTC
.,.,TRBJ2-7,TRBV2,CASSASSRAYEQYF,TGTGCCAGCAGTGCCTCTAGCCGTGCCTACGAGCAGTACTTC
.,.,TRBJ2-7,TRBV28,CASSSYHLSSPYEQYF,TGTGCCAGCAGTTCCTACCACTTAAGTAGTCCCTACGAGCAGTACTTC
.,.,TRBJ2-5,TRBV6-5,CASSLTGLETQYF,TGTGCCAGCAGTCTTACAGGGTTAGAGACCCAGTACTTC
.,.,TRBJ1-3,TRBV6-5,CASSYSRAGSGNTIYF,TGTGCCAGCAGTTACTCGAGGGCAGGCTCTGGAAACACCATATATTTT
few,.,TRBJ1-3,TRBV28,CASRDSRSGNTIYF,TGTGCCAGCAGGGACAGCCGCTCTGGAAACACCATATATTTT
.,TRBD1,TRBJ1-4,TRBV19,CASSSGQGSEKLFF,TGTGCCAGTAGTTCGGGACAGGGGAGTGAAAAACTGTTTTTT
.,.,TRBJ2-3,TRBV5-6,CASSLGSADTQYF,TGTGCCAGCAGCTTGGGCAGCGCGGATACGCAGTATTTT
.,TRBD1,TRBJ1-6,TRBV30,CAWSNTGASPLHF,TGTGCCTGGAGTAATACAGGGGCTTCACCCCTCCACTTT
.,TRBD2,TRBJ2-1,TRBV5-1,CASSGPAGGPSSYNEQFF,TGCGCCAGCAGCGGGCCAGCGGGGGGGCCTAGCTCCTACAATGAGCAGTTCTTC
.,.,TRBJ2-1,TRBV10-1,CASSPRQGGEQFF,TGCGCCAGCAGCCCCAGACAGGGAGGTGAGCAGTTCTTC
.,.,TRBJ2-1,TRBV6-1,CASSEVGRGEEFF,TGTGCCAGCAGTGAAGTAGGGAGGGGGGAGGAGTTCTTC
few,TRBD2,TRBJ2-5,TRBV7-7,CASSLGRLAEETQYF,TGTGCTAGCAGCTTAGGGAGGCTAGCGGAAGAGACCCAGTACTTC
.,.,TRBJ1-1,TRBV5-4,CASSLGDTRNTEAFF,TGTGCCAGCAGCTTAGGGGACACAAGAAACACTGAAGCTTTCTTT
.,.,TRBJ2-7,TRBV19,CASSPSTSYEQYF,TGTGCCAGTAGCCCTTCTACCTCCTACGAGCAGTACTTC
.,TRBD2,TRBJ2-2,TRBV13,CASSLGRGGYTGELFF,TGTGCCAGCAGCTTAGGCCGGGGGGGGTACACCGGGGAGCTGTTTTTT
.,.,TRBJ2-6,TRBV6-6,CASSSPGLSGANVLTF,TGTGCCAGCAGTTCCCCAGGGCTCTCTGGGGCCAACGTCCTGACTTTC
.,.,TRBJ1-3,TRBV19,CASSTTGLSGNTIYF,TGTGCCAGTAGTACAACAGGGTTGTCTGGAAACACCATATATTTT
.,.,TRBJ1-3,TRBV7-6,CASSTRSRGPGGNTIYF,TGTGCCAGCAGCACAAGAAGCAGGGGCCCCGGTGGAAACACCATATATTTT
.,TRBD2,TRBJ2-1,TRBV2,CASSVSAGGWFF,TGTGCCAGCAGTGTGTCAGCGGGAGGTTGGTTCTTC
few,TRBD1,TRBJ2-7,TRBV19,CASSGQDPTYEQYF,TGTGCCAGTAGTGGACAGGACCCCACCTACGAGCAGTACTTC
.,TRBD2,TRBJ2-1,TRBV9,CASSVAPGGGRSNEQFF,TGTGCCAGCAGCGTAGCCCCAGGTGGCGGGAGATCCAATGAGCAGTTCTTC
.,.,TRBJ1-5,TRBV4-1,CASSQAGGFNQPQHF,TGCGCCAGCAGCCAAGCTGGGGGCTTTAATCAGCCCCAGCATTTT
.,.,TRBJ2-5,TRBV27,CASSFSAGLKTQYF,TGTGCCAGCAGTTTTTCGGCGGGGTTAAAGACCCAGTACTTC
once,TRBD2,TRBJ2-3,TRBV9,CASSVAGTGGADTQYF,TGTGCCAGCAGCGTAGCCGGAACGGGGGGTGCAGATACGCAGTATTTT
.,.,TRBJ2-2,TRBV10-3,CAISPARPTGELFF,TGTGCCATCAGTCCAGCGAGGCCCACCGGGGAGCTGTTTTTT
.,TRBD1,TRBJ2-1,TRBV5-1,CASSLALLTGDYNEQFF,TGCGCCAGCAGCTTGGCCCTGTTAACAGGGGACTACAATGAGCAGTTCTTC
.,.,TRBJ1-5,TRBV14,CASSQSAGDQPQHF,TGTGCCAGCAGCCAATCGGCGGGTGATCAGCCCCAGCATTTT
.,TRBD1,TRBJ2-1,TRBV7-2,CASSSGTGSYNEQFF,TGTGCCAGCAGCTCCGGGACAGGGTCATACAATGAGCAGTTCTTC
.,.,TRBJ1-5,TRBV6-6,CASSGPGDVAQHF,TGTGCCAGCAGCGGGCCAGGGGACGTGGCCCAGCATTTT
few,TRBD2,TRBJ2-1,TRBV6-6,CASSHGGTSIYNEQFF,TGTGCCAGCAGTCACGGGGGGACTAGCATCTACAATGAGCAGTTCTTC
.,TRBD1,TRBJ1-1,TRBV29-1,CSVTQGAGEAFF,TGCAGCGTGACCCAGGGGGCCGGTGAAGCTTTCTTT
.,TRBD2,TRBJ2-1,TRBV4-3,CASSRELAGSSYNEQFF,TGCGCCAGCAGCCGGGAACTAGCGGGGAGCTCCTACAATGAGCAGTTCTTC
.,.,TRBJ1-2,TRBV18,CASSPQNSLTYGYTF,TGTGCCAGCTCACCACAGAACAGTCTAACCTATGGCTACACCTTC
once,.,TRBJ2-7,TRBV12-5,CASGSQGRSYEQYF,TGTGCTAGTGGTTCACAGGGGAGGTCCTACGAGCAGTACTTC
.,.,TRBJ1-1,TRBV18,CASSPGGGADTEAFF,TGTGCCAGCTCACCAGGCGGGGGCGCGGACACTGAAGCTTTCTTT